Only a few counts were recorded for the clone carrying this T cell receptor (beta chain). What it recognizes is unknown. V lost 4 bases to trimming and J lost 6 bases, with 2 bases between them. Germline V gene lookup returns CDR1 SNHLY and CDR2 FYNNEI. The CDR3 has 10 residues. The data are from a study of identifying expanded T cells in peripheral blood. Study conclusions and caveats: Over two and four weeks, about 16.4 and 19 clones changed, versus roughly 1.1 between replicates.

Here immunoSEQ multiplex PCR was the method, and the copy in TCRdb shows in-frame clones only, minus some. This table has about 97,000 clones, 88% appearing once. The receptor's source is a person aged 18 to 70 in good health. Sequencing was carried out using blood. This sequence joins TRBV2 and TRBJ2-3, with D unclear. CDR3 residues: CASSGDTQYF. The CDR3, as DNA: TGTGCCAGCAGTGGGGATACGCAGTATTTT.